This T cell receptor (beta chain) was recovered during a study of T cell responses to AZD1222 COVID-19 vaccine. On this clone itself: The target antigen is unknown.

Only in-frame clones appear in the TCRdb table, and some are missing; sequencing was by immunoSEQ multiplex PCR. The sample has about 190,000 clones, almost 95% seen once. Findings and limits, study-wide: In the spike-specific TCR repertoire, nearly half reportedly target unmutated variant regions. Baseline seropositives among AZD1222 recipients totaled only five to seven. The donor group comprised mostly white British people and more females; the analysis possibly underestimated clonal diversity.

The source of this sequence is an adult in good health. The source material was peripheral blood, sampled on day 0 of AZD1222 vaccination.

CDR3 residues: CASSDRPGSTDTQYF. The CDR3 DNA reads TGTGCCAGCAGTGATCGGCCAGGGAGCACAGATACGCAGTATTTT. V usage is TRBV6-1 and J usage is TRBJ2-3; D is perhaps TRBD1 (5 bases). V gave up 3 bases and J gave up 0 bases, with 10 bases separating them. The CDR3 is 15 amino acids. CDR1 is MNHNS and CDR2 is SASEGT in the germline V gene.